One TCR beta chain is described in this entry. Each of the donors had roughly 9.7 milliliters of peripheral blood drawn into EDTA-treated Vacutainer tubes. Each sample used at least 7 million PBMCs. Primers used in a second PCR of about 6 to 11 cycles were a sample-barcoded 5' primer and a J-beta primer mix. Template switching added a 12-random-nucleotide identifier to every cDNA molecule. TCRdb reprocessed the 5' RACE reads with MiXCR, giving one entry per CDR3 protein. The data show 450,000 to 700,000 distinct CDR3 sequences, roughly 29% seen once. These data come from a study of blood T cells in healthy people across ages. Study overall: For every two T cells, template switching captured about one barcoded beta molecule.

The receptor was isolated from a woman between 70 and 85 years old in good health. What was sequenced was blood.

Here the CDR3 reads CASSPYRDSYEQYF. In DNA form, the CDR3 reads TGTGCCAGCAGCCCCTACAGGGATTCCTACGAGCAGTACTTC. The chain combines TRBV7-3 with TRBJ2-7; weak D call: TRBD1 (6 bases). There are 14 residues in the CDR3. The germline V and J ends were trimmed by 5 bases and 1 base, with 12 bases remaining between them. In germline, CDR1 is SGHTA, CDR2 FQGTGA.